This TCR beta chain was observed in a study of cytomegalovirus exposure and HLA in healthy donors. Of note for this clone: Its specificity is not known.

Whole-study results and caveats: TCR beta sequences reportedly predicted the HLA-A and HLA-B alleles of most subjects accurately. Immune exposure data for these donors was limited to CMV serostatus.

60 Vbeta and 13 Jbeta primers were used in PCR. Some clones are missing from TCRdb's copy, which holds only in-frame ones; the method was immunoSEQ multiplex PCR. The sample lists about 180,000 clones, 76% occurring once. The sequencing input was PBMCs. The source of this sequence is a young woman in good health and CMV-seropositive.

The CDR3 coding sequence is TGTGCCAGCAGCTTTCGCGGGCAGGGGGCGAATCAGCCCCAGCATTTT. Its translation: CASSFRGQGANQPQHF. The V gene is TRBV5-8, the J gene TRBJ1-5; 8 bases match TRBD1. The J segment lost 4 bases and the V segment lost 2 bases, leaving 8 bases of the junction unmatched. The CDR3 loop spans 16 amino acids. Germline V gene sequence: CDR1 SGHTS, CDR2 YDEGEE.